Each of the 13 T cell receptor beta chains below was sequenced from the same sample in a study of blood T cell repertoires in COVID-19. TCRdb's copy holds only in-frame clones and misses some; the assay was immunoSEQ multiplex PCR. The table includes about 170,000 clones, about nine tenths detected once. The sequenced sample was peripheral blood. The receptors were sampled from a woman aged 60 to 75 with COVID-19, enrolled during active disease.

Written as DNA, the CDR3 is TGTGCCAGCAGTTCCCGGCCAGGGGGCATTGGTGAAGCTTTCTTT. Its translation is CASSSRPGGIGEAFF. The chain uses TRBV28 and TRBJ1-1, with 8 bases identical to TRBD1. Germline V gene sequence: CDR1 MDHEN, CDR2 SYDVKM. This CDR3 is 15 amino acids long. The J segment lost 7 bases and the V segment lost 4 bases, leaving 11 bases of the junction unmatched.

As concerns this clone: The same CDR3 is also encoded by other DNA sequences in this sample. The chain employs TRBV7-2 and TRBJ2-7, with 11 bases fitting TRBD2. This CDR3 contains 16 residues. Germline CDR1 reads SGHTA; CDR2 reads FQGNSA. After removal of 1 base from V and 1 base from J, the junction contained 3 bases not matched to a gene. This CDR3 is CASSLEGTSGSYEQYF. CDR3 nucleotides: TGTGCCAGCAGCTTAGAAGGGACTAGCGGTTCCTACGAGCAGTACTTC.

The J gene is TRBJ1-6, the V gene TRBV5-8; TRBD1 matches 8 bases. The CDR3 contains 15 residues. Germline V gives CDR1 SGHTS, CDR2 YDEGEE. The J segment lost 9 bases and the V segment lost 2 bases, leaving 7 bases of the junction unmatched. CDR3 DNA: TGTGCCAGCAGCTTCGACAGGGGATTTCCTTCACCCCTCCACTTT. Encoded protein: CASSFDRGFPSPLHF.

The V gene is TRBV6-4, the J gene TRBJ2-2, with a tentative D call TRBD2 (6 bases). CDR1 is MRHNA and CDR2 is SNTAGT in the germline V gene. V lost 0 bases and J 1 base, leaving 12 bases between the germline ends. The CDR3 loop spans 17 amino acids. Here the CDR3 reads CASSDSFQGGNTGELFF. CDR3 nucleotide sequence: TGTGCCAGCAGTGACTCGTTTCAGGGAGGGAACACCGGGGAGCTGTTTTTT.

This chain connects TRBV5-1 to TRBJ1-2; 7 nucleotides align to TRBD1. Germline lookup yields CDR1 SGHRS and CDR2 YFSETQ. The CDR3 has 12 residues. Trimming at V came to 9 bases and at J to 4 bases, leaving 6 bases not matched to a gene. The CDR3 nucleotides read TGCGCCACCCGACAGGGAGGCTATGGCTACACCTTC. The encoded protein is CATRQGGYGYTF. Filled out from reference TRBV5-1 and TRBJ1-2, the complete variable domain reads KAGVTQTPRYLIKTRGQQVTLSCSPISGHRSVSWYQQTPGQGLQFLFEYFSETQRNKGNFPGRFSGRQFSNSRSEMNVSTLELGDSALYLCATRQGGYGYTFGSGTRLTVV.

CDR3 coding DNA: TGTGCCAGCAGCCCGGACAGGGGGTCGGGCTACACCTTC. Its protein is CASSPDRGSGYTF. This sequence joins TRBV6-5 and TRBJ1-2; 10 bases align to TRBD1. Per germline, CDR1 MNHEY and CDR2 SVGAGI. Trimming took 6 bases from V and 8 from J; bases not matched to a gene: 6. This CDR3 has 13 residues.

This clone was seen only once. The rearrangement uses TRBV6-2 or TRBV6-3 and TRBJ2-5, with D maybe TRBD2 (5 bases). The CDR3 runs 13 residues. Germline V gene data show CDR1 as MNHEY and CDR2 as SVGEGT. V lost 2 bases and J lost 5, with 9 bases in between. In nucleotides, the CDR3 is TGTGCCAGCAGTTACGGGAGAGGGGAGACCCAGTACTTC. Amino acid sequence: CASSYGRGETQYF.

The chain recombines TRBV6-5 with TRBJ1-5; no clear D. Germline assignment: CDR1 MNHEY and CDR2 SVGAGI. The CDR3 sequence is 14 residues long. V lost 6 bases, J lost 1 base, and 10 bases lay in between. The CDR3 DNA reads TGTGCCAGCAGCCTCCCGGGGAGCAATCAGCCCCAGCATTTT. It specifies CASSLPGSNQPQHF.

The chain links TRBV5-1 to TRBJ2-1, with 12 bases identical to TRBD2. Looked up from germline, CDR1 is SGHRS and CDR2 is YFSETQ. J lost 2 bases, V lost 3 bases, and 3 bases had no gene match. The CDR3 spans 16 residues. The CDR3 region is CASSSGLAGTYNEQFF. CDR3 in DNA: TGCGCCAGCAGCTCAGGACTAGCGGGAACCTACAATGAGCAGTTCTTC.

The chain combines TRBV9 with TRBJ2-5; 8 bases are a match to TRBD2. Germline lookup yields CDR1 SGDLS and CDR2 YYNGEE. This CDR3 is built from 15 residues. V shed 2 bases and J 4 bases; nucleotides not matched to a gene: 7. Here the CDR3 reads CASSVQTSAGETQYF. CDR3 sequence (DNA): TGTGCCAGCAGCGTCCAGACTAGCGCGGGAGAGACCCAGTACTTC.

V usage is TRBV6-5 and J usage is TRBJ2-7; 7 bases agree with TRBD1. The CDR3 has 16 amino acids. V shed 4 bases and J 2 bases; nucleotides not matched to a gene: 11. Germline V gene lookup returns CDR1 MNHEY and CDR2 SVGAGI. CDR3 coding DNA: TGTGCCAGCAGTTCCCACAGGGGTTCTCTTCCCTACGAGCAGTACTTC. It encodes CASSSHRGSLPYEQYF.

This clone was counted between two and nine times. The chain links TRBV6-5 to TRBJ2-1, with 10 bases fitting TRBD1. The CDR3 covers 14 residues. Trimming cost V 6 bases and J 9 bases; bases outside gene matches: 8. CDR1 MNHEY and CDR2 SVGAGI come from the germline V gene. CDR3 DNA sequence: TGTGCCAGCAGCCGTAGACAGGGGGCGGCTGAGCAGTTCTTC. Translating it yields CASSRRQGAAEQFF.

The V and J genes are TRBV27 and TRBJ1-5; D may be TRBD1 (5 bases). The V and J ends lost 6 bases and 6 bases respectively, with 18 bases between them. The germline V gene has CDR1 MNHEY and CDR2 SMNVEV (reference sequence). The CDR3 is 15 residues long. CDR3 sequence: CASSPVGGYGQPQHF. CDR3 coding DNA: TGTGCCAGCAGCCCGGTGGGGGGATACGGTCAGCCCCAGCATTTT.